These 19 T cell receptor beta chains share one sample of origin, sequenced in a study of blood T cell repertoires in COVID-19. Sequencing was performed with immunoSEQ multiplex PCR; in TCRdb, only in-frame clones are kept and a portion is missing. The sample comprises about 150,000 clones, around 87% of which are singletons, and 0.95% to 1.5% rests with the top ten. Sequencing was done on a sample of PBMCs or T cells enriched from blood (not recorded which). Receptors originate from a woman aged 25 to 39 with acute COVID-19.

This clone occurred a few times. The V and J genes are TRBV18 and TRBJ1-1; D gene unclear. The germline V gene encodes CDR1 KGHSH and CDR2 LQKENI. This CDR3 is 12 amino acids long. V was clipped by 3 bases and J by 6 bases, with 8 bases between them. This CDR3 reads CASSPAGSEAFF. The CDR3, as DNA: TGTGCCAGCTCACCGGCGGGGTCTGAAGCTTTCTTT.

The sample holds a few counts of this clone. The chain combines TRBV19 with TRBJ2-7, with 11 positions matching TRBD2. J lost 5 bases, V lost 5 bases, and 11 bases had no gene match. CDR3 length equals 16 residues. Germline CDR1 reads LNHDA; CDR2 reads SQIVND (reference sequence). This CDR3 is CASSGRLAGGSHEQYF. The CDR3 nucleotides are TGTGCCAGTAGTGGCCGATTAGCGGGAGGGAGCCACGAGCAGTACTTC.

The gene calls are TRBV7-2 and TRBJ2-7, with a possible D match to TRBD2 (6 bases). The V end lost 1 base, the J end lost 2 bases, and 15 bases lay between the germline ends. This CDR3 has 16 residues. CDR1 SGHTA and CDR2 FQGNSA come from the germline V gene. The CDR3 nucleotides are TGTGCCAGCAGCTTAGGCTCAGCGGGTTCCACCTACGAGCAGTACTTC. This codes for CASSLGSAGSTYEQYF.

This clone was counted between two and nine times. CDR3 DNA: TGTGCCAGCAGTAGCCCCGGAGGGGGGGTGGAGACCCAGTACTTC. Its protein product is CASSSPGGGVETQYF. The chain links TRBV27 to TRBJ2-5; possible D gene TRBD2, 7 bases. The CDR3 is 15 amino acids. Trimming stripped 5 bases from V and 5 bases from J, with 18 bases between. Germline-derived CDR1 and CDR2 are MNHEY and SMNVEV (reference sequence).

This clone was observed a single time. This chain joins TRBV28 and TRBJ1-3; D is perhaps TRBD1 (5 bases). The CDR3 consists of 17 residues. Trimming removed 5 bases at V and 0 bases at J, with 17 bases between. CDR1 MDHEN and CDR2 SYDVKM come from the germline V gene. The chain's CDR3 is CASSDHLGRVSGNTIYF. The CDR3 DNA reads TGTGCCAGCAGTGACCACTTGGGCAGGGTCTCTGGAAACACCATATATTTT.

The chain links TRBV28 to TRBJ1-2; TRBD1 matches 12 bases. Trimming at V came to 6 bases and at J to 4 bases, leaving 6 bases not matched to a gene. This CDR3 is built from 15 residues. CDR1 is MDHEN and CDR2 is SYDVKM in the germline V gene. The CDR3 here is CASRPGQGAGYGYTF. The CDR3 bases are TGTGCCAGCAGGCCGGGACAGGGGGCCGGCTATGGCTACACCTTC.

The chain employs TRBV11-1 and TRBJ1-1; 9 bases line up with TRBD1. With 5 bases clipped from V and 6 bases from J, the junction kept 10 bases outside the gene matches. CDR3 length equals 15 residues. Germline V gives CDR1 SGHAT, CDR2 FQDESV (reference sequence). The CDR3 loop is CASSPGGTGIAEAFF. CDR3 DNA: TGTGCCAGCAGCCCCGGCGGGACAGGGATAGCTGAAGCTTTCTTT.

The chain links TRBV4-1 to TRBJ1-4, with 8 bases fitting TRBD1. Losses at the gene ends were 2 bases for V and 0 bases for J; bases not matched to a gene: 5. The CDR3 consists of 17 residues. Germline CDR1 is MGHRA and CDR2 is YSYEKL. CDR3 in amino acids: CASSQQGANPTNEKLFF. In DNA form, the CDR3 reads TGCGCCAGCAGCCAACAGGGGGCGAATCCAACTAATGAAAAACTGTTTTTT.

CDR3 sequence (DNA): TGTGCCAGCAATATGGGACACCTTCTGGGATTCTATGGCTACACCTTC. Amino acid sequence: CASNMGHLLGFYGYTF. The J gene is TRBJ1-2, the V gene TRBV28; a possible D gene is TRBD1 (6 bases). Trimming cost V 7 bases and J 4 bases, with 22 bases left between them. Germline values: CDR1 MDHEN, CDR2 SYDVKM. This CDR3 contains 16 residues.

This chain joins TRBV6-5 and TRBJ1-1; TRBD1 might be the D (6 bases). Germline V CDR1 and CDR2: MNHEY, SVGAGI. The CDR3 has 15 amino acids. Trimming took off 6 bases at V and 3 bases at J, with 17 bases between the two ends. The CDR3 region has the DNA TGTGCCAGCAGCTTCTTGGGGGCACCTCACACTGAAGCTTTCTTT. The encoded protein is CASSFLGAPHTEAFF.

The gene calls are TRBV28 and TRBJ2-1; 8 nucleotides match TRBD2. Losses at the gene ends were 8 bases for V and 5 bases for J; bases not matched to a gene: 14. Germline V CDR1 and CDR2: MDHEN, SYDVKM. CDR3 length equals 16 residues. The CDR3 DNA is TGTGCCAGCTGCCCGTGGGACGGGAGGGCTCACAATGAGCAGTTCTTC. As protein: CASCPWDGRAHNEQFF.

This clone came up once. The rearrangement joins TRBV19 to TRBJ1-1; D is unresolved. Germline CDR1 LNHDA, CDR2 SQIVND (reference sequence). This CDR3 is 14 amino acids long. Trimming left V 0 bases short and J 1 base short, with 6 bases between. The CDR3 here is CASSIDRENTEAFF. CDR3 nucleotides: TGTGCCAGTAGTATAGATCGGGAGAACACTGAAGCTTTCTTT.

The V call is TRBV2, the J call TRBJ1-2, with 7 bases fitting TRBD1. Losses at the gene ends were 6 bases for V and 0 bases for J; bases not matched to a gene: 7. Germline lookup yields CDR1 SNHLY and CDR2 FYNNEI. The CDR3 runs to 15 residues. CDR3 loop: CASSADRAANYGYTF. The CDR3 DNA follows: TGTGCCAGCAGCGCAGACAGGGCGGCTAACTATGGCTACACCTTC.

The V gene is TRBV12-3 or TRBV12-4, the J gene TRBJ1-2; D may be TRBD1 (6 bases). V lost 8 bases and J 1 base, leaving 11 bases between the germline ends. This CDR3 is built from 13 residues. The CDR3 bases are TGTGCCAGCGGCCGGGACAATAACTATGGCTACACCTTC. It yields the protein CASGRDNNYGYTF.

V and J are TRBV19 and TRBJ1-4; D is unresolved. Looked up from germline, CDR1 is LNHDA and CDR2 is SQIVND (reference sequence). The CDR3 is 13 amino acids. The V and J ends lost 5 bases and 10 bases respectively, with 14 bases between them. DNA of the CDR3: TGTGCCAGTAGTGCAGCGACGGGTGGAAAACTGTTTTTT. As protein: CASSAATGGKLFF. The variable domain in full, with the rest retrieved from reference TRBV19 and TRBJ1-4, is DGGITQSPKYLFRKEGQNVTLSCEQNLNHDAMYWYRQDPGQGLRLIYYSQIVNDFQKGDIAEGYSVSREKKESFPLTVTSAQKNPTAFYLCASSAATGGKLFFGSGTQLSVL.

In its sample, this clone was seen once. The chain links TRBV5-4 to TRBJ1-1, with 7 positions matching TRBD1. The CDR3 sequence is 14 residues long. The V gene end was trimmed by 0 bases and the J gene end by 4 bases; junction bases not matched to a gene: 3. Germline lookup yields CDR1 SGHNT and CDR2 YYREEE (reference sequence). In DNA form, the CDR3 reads TGTGCCAGCAGCTTGGACAGGGGTCCCACTGAAGCTTTCTTT. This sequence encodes CASSLDRGPTEAFF.

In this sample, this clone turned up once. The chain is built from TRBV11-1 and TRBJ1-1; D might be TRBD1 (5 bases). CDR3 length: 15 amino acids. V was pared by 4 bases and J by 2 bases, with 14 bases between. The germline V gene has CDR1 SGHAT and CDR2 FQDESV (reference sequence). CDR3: CASSSFRDVNTEAFF. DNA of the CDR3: TGTGCCAGCAGCTCCTTCAGGGATGTAAACACTGAAGCTTTCTTT.

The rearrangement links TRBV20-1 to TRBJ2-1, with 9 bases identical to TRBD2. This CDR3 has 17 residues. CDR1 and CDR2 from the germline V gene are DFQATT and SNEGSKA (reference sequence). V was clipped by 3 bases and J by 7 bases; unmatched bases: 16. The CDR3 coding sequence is TGCAGTGCTAGTCCATTAGCGGGAGAGGGAGTGGGTAATGAGCAGTTCTTC. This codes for CSASPLAGEGVGNEQFF.

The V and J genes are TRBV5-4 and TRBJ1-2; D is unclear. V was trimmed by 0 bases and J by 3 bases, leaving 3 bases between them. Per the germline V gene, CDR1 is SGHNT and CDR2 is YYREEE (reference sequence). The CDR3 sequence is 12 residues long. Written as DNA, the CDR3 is TGTGCCAGCAGCTTGGAGCACTATGGCTACACCTTC. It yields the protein CASSLEHYGYTF.